This T cell receptor (beta chain) was identified in a study of blood T cells in healthy people across ages. This clonotype was picked up many times. Trimming cost V 5 bases and J 7 bases, with 21 bases left between them. CDR1 is SGHDN, CDR2 FVKESK, per germline. The length of the CDR3 is 15 residues. A second PCR, run for about 7 to 11 cycles, used a sample-barcoded 5' primer plus a J-beta primer mix. Each CDR3 protein gets one entry after TCRdb re-called the 5' RACE reads with MiXCR. The sample consists of 660,000 or so distinct CDR3 sequences, approximately 50% of them appearing once. The gene calls are TRBV14 and TRBJ2-7; D uncertain. The clonotype comes from a man aged 55-75 years in good health. The sequencing sample was made of blood. CDR3 sequence (DNA): TGTGCCAGCAGCGAGAGGTCCGTCACGTCGAGGGAGCAGTACTTC. Amino acids: CASSERSVTSREQYF.